This TCR beta chain was captured in a study of shared clonotypes between healthy human individuals. Genomic DNA (from each subset) was split evenly across several immunoSEQ plates. Using immunoSEQ multiplex PCR, the repertoire was profiled, and TCRdb retains in-frame clones only, with some absent. The sample lists some 2.1 million clones, approximately 95% occurring once. Germline V gene sequence: CDR1 MNHEY, CDR2 SVGAGI. CDR3 length: 14 residues. Trimming stripped 7 bases from V and 0 bases from J, with 10 bases between. This TCR came from a man aged 18 to 35 in good health. The chain combines TRBV6-5 with TRBJ1-3; no definite D call. The sequenced material came from naive CD4+ T cells sorted from blood. The subset denotes: CD45RA+ positively selected. CDR3 bases: TGTGCCAGCACTCCCCCGGGCTCTGGAAACACCATATATTTT. It encodes CASTPPGSGNTIYF.